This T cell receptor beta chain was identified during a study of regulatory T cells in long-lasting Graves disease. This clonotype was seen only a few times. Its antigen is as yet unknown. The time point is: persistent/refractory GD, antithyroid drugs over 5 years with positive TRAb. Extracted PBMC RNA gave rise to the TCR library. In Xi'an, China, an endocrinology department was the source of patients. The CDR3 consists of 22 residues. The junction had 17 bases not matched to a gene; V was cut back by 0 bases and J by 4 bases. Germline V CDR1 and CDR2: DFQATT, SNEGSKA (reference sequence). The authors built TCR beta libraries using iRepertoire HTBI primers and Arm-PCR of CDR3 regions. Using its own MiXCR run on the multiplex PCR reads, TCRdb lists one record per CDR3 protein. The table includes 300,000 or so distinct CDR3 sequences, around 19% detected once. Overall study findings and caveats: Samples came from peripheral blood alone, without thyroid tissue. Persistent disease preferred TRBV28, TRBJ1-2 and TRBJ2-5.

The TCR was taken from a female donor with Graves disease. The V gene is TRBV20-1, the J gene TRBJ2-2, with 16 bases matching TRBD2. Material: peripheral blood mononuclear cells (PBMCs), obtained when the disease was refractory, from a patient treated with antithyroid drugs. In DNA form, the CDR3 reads TGCAGTGCTAGAGATTACAGTGGGACTAGCGGGAGGGCGCTAGGCGGCACCGGGGAGCTGTTTTTT. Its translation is CSARDYSGTSGRALGGTGELFF.